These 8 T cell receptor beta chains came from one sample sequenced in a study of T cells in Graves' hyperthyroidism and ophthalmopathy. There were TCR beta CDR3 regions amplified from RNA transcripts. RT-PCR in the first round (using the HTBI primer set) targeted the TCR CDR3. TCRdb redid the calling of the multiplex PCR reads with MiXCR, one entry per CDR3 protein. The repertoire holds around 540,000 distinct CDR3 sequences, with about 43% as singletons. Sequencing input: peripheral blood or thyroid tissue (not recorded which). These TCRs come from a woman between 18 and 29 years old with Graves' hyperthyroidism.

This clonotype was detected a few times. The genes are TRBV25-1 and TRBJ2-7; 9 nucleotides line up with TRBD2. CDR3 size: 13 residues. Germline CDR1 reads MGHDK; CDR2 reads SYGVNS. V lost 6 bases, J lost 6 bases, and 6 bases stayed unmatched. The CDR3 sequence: CASREAGGSEQYF. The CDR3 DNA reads TGTGCCAGCAGGGAAGCGGGAGGATCCGAGCAGTACTTC.

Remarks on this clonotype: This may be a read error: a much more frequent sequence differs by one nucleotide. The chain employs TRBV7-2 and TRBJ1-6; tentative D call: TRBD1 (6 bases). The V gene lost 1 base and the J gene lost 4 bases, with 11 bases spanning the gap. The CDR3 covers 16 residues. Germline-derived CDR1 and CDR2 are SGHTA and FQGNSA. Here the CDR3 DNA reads TGTGCCAGCAGCTTAGACAGGGCGTTGTATAATTCACCCCTCCACTTT. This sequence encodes CASSLDRALYNSPLHF. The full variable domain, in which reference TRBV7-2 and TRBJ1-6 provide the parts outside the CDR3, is GAGVSQSPSNKVTEKGKDVELRCDPISGHTALYWYRQSLGQGLEFLIYFQGNSAPDKSGLPSDRFSAERTGGSVSTLTIQRTQQEDSAVYLCASSLDRALYNSPLHFGNGTRLTVT.

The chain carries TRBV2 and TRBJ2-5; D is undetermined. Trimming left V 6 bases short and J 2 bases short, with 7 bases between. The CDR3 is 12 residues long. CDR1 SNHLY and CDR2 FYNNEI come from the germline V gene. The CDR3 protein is CASRLGQETQYF. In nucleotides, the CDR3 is TGTGCCAGCAGACTGGGGCAAGAGACCCAGTACTTC.

The CDR3 loop is CATSRGGNQPQHF. CDR3 nucleotide sequence: TGTGCCACCAGCAGAGGGGGCAATCAGCCCCAGCATTTT. V gene TRBV15 combines with J gene TRBJ1-5; no firm D call. Trimming took off 1 base at V and 2 bases at J, with 3 bases between the two ends. There are 13 residues in the CDR3. Germline V gene data show CDR1 as LNHNV and CDR2 as YYDKDF (reference sequence). The variable domain in full, completed from reference TRBV15 and TRBJ1-5, reads DAMVIQNPRYQVTQFGKPVTLSCSQTLNHNVMYWYQQKSSQAPKLLFHYYDKDFNNEADTPDNFQSRRPNTSFCFLDIRSPGLGDTAMYLCATSRGGNQPQHFGDGTRLSIL.

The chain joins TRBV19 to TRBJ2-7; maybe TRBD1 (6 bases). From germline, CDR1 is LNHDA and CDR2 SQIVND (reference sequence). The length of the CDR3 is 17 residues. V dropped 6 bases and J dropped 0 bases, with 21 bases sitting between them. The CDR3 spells CASSPHSDRPSSYEQYF. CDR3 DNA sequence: TGTGCCAGTAGCCCACACTCCGACAGGCCGAGCTCCTACGAGCAGTACTTC.

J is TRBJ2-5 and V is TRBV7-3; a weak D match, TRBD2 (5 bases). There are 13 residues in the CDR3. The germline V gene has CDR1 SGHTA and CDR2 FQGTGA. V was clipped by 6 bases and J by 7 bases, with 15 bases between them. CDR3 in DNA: TGTGCCAGCAGGCCCCAGAGGGCAGGGACCCAGTACTTC. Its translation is CASRPQRAGTQYF.

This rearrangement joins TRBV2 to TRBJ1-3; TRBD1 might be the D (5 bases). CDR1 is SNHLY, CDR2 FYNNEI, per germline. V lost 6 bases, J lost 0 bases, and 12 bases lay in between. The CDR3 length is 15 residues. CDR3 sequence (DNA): TGTGCCAGCAGAACCCAGGGCCTCTCTGGAAACACCATATATTTT. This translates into CASRTQGLSGNTIYF. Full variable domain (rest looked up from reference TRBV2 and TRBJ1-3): EPEVTQTPSHQVTQMGQEVILRCVPISNHLYFYWYRQILGQKVEFLVSFYNNEISEKSEIFDDQFSVERPDGSNFTLKIRSTKLEDSAMYFCASRTQGLSGNTIYFGEGSWLTVV.

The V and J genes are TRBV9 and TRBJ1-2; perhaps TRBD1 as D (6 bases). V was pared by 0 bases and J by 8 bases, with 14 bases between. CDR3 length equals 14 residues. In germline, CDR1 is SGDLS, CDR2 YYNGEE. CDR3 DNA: TGTGCCAGCAGCGTAGAGGGGGGTAGAGGCGGCTACACCTTC. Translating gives CASSVEGGRGGYTF. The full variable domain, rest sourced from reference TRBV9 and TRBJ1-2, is DSGVTQTPKHLITATGQRVTLRCSPRSGDLSVYWYQQSLDQGLQFLIQYYNGEERAKGNILERFSAQQFPDLHSELNLSSLELGDSALYFCASSVEGGRGGYTFGSGTRLTVV.